This passage covers 2 T cell receptor beta chains from one sample sequenced in a study of T-cell memory formation after mild COVID-19. TCRdb itself ran the 5' RACE reads through MiXCR, one entry per CDR3 protein. The table has about 160,000 distinct CDR3 sequences, less than 40% seen once. Sequencing was done on a sample of PBMCs or a T cell subset sorted from them (not recorded which). The receptors were gathered from an adult woman who had mild COVID-19 (a few samples of this study predate the infection). Cell type and time point are not known.

The chain joins TRBV5-4 to TRBJ1-1; possible D gene TRBD1, 5 bases. Germline values: CDR1 SGHNT, CDR2 YYREEE (reference sequence). The CDR3 consists of 15 residues. The V and J ends lost 0 bases and 5 bases respectively, with 14 bases between them. CDR3 in amino acids: CASSLAGTGLTEAFF. In DNA, the CDR3 is TGTGCCAGCAGCTTGGCAGGGACCGGTTTAACTGAAGCTTTCTTT.

The chain joins TRBV5-5 to TRBJ2-6, with no clear D. This CDR3 is 15 amino acids long. With 3 bases removed from V and 0 bases from J, the gap between germline ends came to 7 bases. Germline CDR1 is SGHKS and CDR2 is YYEKEE (reference sequence). The CDR3 reads CASSYRLSGANVLTF. CDR3 bases: TGTGCCAGCAGCTACCGACTCTCTGGGGCCAACGTCCTGACTTTC. The whole variable domain, remainder taken from reference TRBV5-5 and TRBJ2-6, is DAGVTQSPTHLIKTRGQQVTLRCSPISGHKSVSWYQQVLGQGPQFIFQYYEKEERGRGNFPDRFSARQFPNYSSELNVNALLLGDSALYLCASSYRLSGANVLTFGAGSRLTVL.